This T cell receptor (beta chain) appears in the sequencing data of a study of beta chain features in type 1 diabetes. Study-wide results and caveats: Moderately but significantly shorter TCRB CDR3s were found in Type 1 diabetes patients in all four CD4+ subsets.

Sequencing targeted expressed TCRB transcripts, as all isolated RNA had been reverse transcribed. The table came from immunoSEQ multiplex PCR; TCRdb's copy has only in-frame clones and leaves some out. Of 13,000 to 15,000 clones in the sample, approximately 69% are singletons; the top ten hold about 0.57%. Turning to this clone: Its target is not known.

The specimen sequenced was stem cell memory CD4+ T cells from blood. This TCR was recovered from a woman aged 18 to 35 with type 1 diabetes.

CDR3 amino acids: CASMIRGLVTDTQYF. CDR3 bases: TGCGCCAGCATGATTAGGGGGCTAGTCACAGATACGCAGTATTTT. V is TRBV5-1 and J is TRBJ2-3; 7 bases align to TRBD1. Germline CDR1 and CDR2: SGHRS and YFSETQ. The CDR3 spans 15 residues. Trimming cost V 6 bases and J 2 bases; bases outside gene matches: 9.